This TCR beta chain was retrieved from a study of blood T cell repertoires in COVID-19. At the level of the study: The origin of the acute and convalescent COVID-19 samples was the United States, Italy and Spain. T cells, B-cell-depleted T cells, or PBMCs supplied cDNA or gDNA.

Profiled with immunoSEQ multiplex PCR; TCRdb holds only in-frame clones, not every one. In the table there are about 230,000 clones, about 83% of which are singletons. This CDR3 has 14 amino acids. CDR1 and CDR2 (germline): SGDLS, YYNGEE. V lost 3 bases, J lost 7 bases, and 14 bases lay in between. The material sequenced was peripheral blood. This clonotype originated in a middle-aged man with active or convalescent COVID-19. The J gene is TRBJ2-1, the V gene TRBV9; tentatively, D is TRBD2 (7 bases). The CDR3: CASSGGGGRNEQFF. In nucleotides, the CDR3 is TGTGCCAGCAGCGGAGGGGGGGGCCGGAATGAGCAGTTCTTC.